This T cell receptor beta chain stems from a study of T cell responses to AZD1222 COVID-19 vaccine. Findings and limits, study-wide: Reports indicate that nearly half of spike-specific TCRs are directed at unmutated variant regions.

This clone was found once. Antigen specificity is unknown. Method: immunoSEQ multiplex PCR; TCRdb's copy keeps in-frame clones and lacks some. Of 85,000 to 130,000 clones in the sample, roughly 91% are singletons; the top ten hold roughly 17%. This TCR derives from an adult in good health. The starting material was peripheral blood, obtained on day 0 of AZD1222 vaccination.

CDR3 sequence (DNA): TGCGCCAGCAGCCCTATAATGAGCTCCTACAATGAGCAGTTCTTC. It yields the protein CASSPIMSSYNEQFF. The genes are TRBV5-1 and TRBJ2-1; D is unclear. The length of the CDR3 is 15 residues. Germline V gene sequence: CDR1 SGHRS, CDR2 YFSETQ. The V end was cut by 4 bases, the J end by 0 bases, with 11 bases between.